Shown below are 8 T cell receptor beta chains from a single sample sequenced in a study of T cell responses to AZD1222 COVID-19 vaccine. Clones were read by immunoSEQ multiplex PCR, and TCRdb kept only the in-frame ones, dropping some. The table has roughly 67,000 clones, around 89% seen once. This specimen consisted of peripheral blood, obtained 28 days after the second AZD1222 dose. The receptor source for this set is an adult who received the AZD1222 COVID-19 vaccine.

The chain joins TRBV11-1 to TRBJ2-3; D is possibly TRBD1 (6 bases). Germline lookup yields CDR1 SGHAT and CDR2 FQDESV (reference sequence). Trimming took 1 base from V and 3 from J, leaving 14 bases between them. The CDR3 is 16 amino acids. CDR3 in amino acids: CASSLGLGANTDTQYF. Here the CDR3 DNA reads TGTGCCAGCAGCTTAGGGTTGGGGGCAAATACAGATACGCAGTATTTT.

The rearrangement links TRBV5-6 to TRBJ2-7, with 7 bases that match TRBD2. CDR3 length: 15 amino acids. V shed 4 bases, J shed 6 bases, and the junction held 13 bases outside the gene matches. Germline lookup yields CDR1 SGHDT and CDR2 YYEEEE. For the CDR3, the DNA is TGTGCCAGCAGCCTACCCTCAGCGGGGCACCGCGAGCAGTACTTC. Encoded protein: CASSLPSAGHREQYF.

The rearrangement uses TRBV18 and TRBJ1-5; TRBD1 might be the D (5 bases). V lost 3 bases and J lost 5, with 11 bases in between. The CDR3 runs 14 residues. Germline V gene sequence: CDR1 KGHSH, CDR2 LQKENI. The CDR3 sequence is CASSPLGGDQPQHF. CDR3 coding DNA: TGTGCCAGCTCACCGCTTGGGGGGGATCAGCCCCAGCATTTT. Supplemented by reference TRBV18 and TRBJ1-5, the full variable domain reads NAGVMQNPRHLVRRRGQEARLRCSPMKGHSHVYWYRQLPEEGLKFMVYLQKENIIDESGMPKERFSAEFPKEGPSILRIQQVVRGDSAAYFCASSPLGGDQPQHFGDGTRLSIL.

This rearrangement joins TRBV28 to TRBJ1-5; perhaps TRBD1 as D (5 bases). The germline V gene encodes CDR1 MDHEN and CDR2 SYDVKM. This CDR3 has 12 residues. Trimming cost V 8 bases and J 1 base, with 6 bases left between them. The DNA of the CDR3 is TGTGCCAGCGGGGGGAGCAATCAGCCCCAGCATTTT. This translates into CASGGSNQPQHF.

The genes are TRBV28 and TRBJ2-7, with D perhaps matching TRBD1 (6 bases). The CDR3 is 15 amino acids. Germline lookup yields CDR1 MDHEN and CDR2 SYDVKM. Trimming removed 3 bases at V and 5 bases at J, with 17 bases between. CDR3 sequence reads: CASSFISRGNHEQYF. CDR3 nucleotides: TGTGCCAGCAGTTTTATATCCAGGGGCAACCACGAGCAGTACTTC.

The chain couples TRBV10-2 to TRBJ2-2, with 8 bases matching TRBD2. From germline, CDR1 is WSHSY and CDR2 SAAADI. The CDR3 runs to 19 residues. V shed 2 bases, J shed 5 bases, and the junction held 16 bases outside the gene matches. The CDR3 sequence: CASSERGGGRPRGTGELFF. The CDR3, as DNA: TGCGCCAGCAGTGAGCGGGGTGGCGGGAGGCCGCGGGGGACCGGGGAGCTGTTTTTT.

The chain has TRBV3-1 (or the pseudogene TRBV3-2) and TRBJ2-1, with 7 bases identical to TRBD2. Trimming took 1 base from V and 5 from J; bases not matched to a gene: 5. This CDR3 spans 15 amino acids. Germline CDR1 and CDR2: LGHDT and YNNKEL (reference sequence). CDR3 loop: CASSQGASGNNEQFF. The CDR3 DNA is TGTGCCAGCAGCCAAGGGGCTAGCGGTAACAATGAGCAGTTCTTC.

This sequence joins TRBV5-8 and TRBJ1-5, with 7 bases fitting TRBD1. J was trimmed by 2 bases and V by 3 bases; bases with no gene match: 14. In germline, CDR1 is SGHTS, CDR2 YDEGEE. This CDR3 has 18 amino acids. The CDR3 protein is CASSWLGQWGAGNQPQHF. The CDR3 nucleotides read TGTGCCAGCAGCTGGCTGGGACAGTGGGGAGCAGGCAATCAGCCCCAGCATTTT. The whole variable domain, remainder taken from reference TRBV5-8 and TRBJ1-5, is EAGVTQSPTHLIKTRGQQATLRCSPISGHTSVYWYQQALGLGLQFLLWYDEGEERNRGNFPPRFSGRQFPNYSSELNVNALELEDSALYLCASSWLGQWGAGNQPQHFGDGTRLSIL.